Listed below are T cell receptor beta chains from one sample, sequenced in a study of T cell repertoires in cytomegalovirus infection. TCRdb ran MiXCR on the reads and lists one entry per CDR3 protein. The sample contains approximately 630,000 distinct CDR3 sequences, roughly a quarter of which appear only once. Source material: CD8+ T cells from PBMCs. The receptors originated from a human donor in good health (CMV status not recorded). Some clones in this sample may be carry-over from other donors' samples. Both conserved end residues are part of each CDR3. The D gene is left open where the match is weak. Only some rows state a clone size, as once, few, many or a class for expanded clones.

cdr3_nt: TGTGCCAGCAGTTACTCAGAGCACTCTGGAAACACCATATATTTT
cdr3_aa: CASSYSEHSGNTIYF
j_call: TRBJ1-3
d_call: .
v_call: TRBV6-5
clone_size: many

cdr3_nt: TGTGCCAGCAGCCAGGCTGGACTAGCGGATACGCAGTATTTT
cdr3_aa: CASSQAGLADTQYF
j_call: TRBJ2-3
d_call: TRBD2
v_call: TRBV4-2
clone_size: .

cdr3_nt: TGTGCCACCAGCACCCGGGACAGGGGCCTCAATGAGCAGTTCTTC
cdr3_aa: CATSTRDRGLNEQFF
j_call: TRBJ2-1
d_call: TRBD1
v_call: TRBV15
clone_size: .

cdr3_nt: TGCAGCGTCGATACCTCCACCAGGGGGGCCTCAGGTCCCCAGTACTTC
cdr3_aa: CSVDTSTRGASGPQYF
j_call: TRBJ2-5
d_call: .
v_call: TRBV29-1
clone_size: few

cdr3_nt: TGTGCCAGCAGTTTACGACGGCAGCCCGGTCAGCCCCAGCATTTT
cdr3_aa: CASSLRRQPGQPQHF
j_call: TRBJ1-5
d_call: .
v_call: TRBV28
clone_size: few

cdr3_nt: TGCGCCAGCAGCCGAGGCTTATCCGAGCAGTACTTC
cdr3_aa: CASSRGLSEQYF
j_call: TRBJ2-7
d_call: .
v_call: TRBV4-1
clone_size: .

cdr3_nt: TGTGCCAGCAGCTTACAGGGGGCGGCAGATACGCAGTATTTT
cdr3_aa: CASSLQGAADTQYF
j_call: TRBJ2-3
d_call: TRBD1
v_call: TRBV7-3
clone_size: many

cdr3_nt: TGCAGTGCTAGAGCCGGGACGGGGCTCACAGATACGCAGTATTTT
cdr3_aa: CSARAGTGLTDTQYF
j_call: TRBJ2-3
d_call: .
v_call: TRBV20-1
clone_size: .

cdr3_nt: TGTGCCAGCAGCCACCAACCCCAGACAGGGGTGGTAGGTTCACCCCTCCACTTT
cdr3_aa: CASSHQPQTGVVGSPLHF
j_call: TRBJ1-6
d_call: TRBD1
v_call: TRBV7-2
clone_size: many

cdr3_nt: TGCAGTGCCAGGGGGGACAGGGTGTGGAATGAGCAGTTCTTC
cdr3_aa: CSARGDRVWNEQFF
j_call: TRBJ2-1
d_call: TRBD1
v_call: TRBV20-1
clone_size: .

cdr3_nt: TGTACCAGCAGAGACCCTACTCAATCGGGAAACACCATATATTTT
cdr3_aa: CTSRDPTQSGNTIYF
j_call: TRBJ1-3
d_call: .
v_call: TRBV7-3
clone_size: .

cdr3_nt: TGTGCCAGCAGCTCATCCTCTTTCTCTGGGGCCAACGTCCTGACTTTC
cdr3_aa: CASSSSSFSGANVLTF
j_call: TRBJ2-6
d_call: .
v_call: TRBV12-3/TRBV12-4
clone_size: .

cdr3_nt: TGTGCCAGCGCCGGACAGGGAGGTCAGCCCCAGCATTTT
cdr3_aa: CASAGQGGQPQHF
j_call: TRBJ1-5
d_call: TRBD1
v_call: TRBV28
clone_size: .